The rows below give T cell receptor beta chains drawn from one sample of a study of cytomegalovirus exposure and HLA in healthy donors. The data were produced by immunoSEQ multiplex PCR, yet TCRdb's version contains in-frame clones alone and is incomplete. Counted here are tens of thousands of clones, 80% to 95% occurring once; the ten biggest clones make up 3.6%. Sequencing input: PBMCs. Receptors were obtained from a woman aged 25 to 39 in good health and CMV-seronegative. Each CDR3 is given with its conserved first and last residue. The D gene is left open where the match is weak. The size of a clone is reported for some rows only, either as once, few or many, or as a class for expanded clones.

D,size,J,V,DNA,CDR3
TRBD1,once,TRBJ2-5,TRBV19,TGTGCCACTTCAACGACAGGGGGAAAAGAGACCCAGTACTTC,CATSTTGGKETQYF
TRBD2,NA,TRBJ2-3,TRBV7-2,TGTGCCAGCAGTCCCGGGGGGGGGCGAGATACGCAGTATTTT,CASSPGGGRDTQYF
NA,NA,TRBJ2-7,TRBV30,TGTGCCTGGAACCCCGGCAGGGCCGTCGAGCAGTACTTC,CAWNPGRAVEQYF
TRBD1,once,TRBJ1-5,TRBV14,TGTGCCAGCAGCCAATTGACAGGGGCTGCCCAGCATTTT,CASSQLTGAAQHF
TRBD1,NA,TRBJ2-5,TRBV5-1,TGCGCCAGCAGCTTGGCCGGGACAGGGGAAGAGACCCAGTACTTC,CASSLAGTGEETQYF
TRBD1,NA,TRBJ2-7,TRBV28,TGTGCCAGCACCGTCGGGACAGCTACCTACGAGCAGTACTTC,CASTVGTATYEQYF
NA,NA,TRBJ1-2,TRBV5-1,TGCGCCAGCAGCTTGGAGGGCGGGGCGCTTGCCTATGGCTACACCTTC,CASSLEGGALAYGYTF
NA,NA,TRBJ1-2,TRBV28,TGTGCCAGCAGCCTTGACAGGACCGCTAACTATGGCTACACCTTC,CASSLDRTANYGYTF
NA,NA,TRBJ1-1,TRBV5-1,TGCGCCAGCAGCTTGCGACAGACAGTTATGAACACTGAAGCTTTCTTT,CASSLRQTVMNTEAFF
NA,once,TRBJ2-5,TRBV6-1,TGTGCCAGCAGGAGGGGGGACAGAGGCCAGGGGACCCAGTACTTC,CASRRGDRGQGTQYF
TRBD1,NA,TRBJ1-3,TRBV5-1,TGCGCCAGCAGCTTGGTAGGGACAGGGGGACTATCGAGCTCTGGAAACACCATATATTTT,CASSLVGTGGLSSSGNTIYF
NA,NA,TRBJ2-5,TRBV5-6,TGTGCCAGCAGCTTGTGGTTCCAGGGGCCCACCCAAGAGACCCAGTACTTC,CASSLWFQGPTQETQYF
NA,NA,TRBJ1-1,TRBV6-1,TGTGCCAGCAGTGAGTGGCGGAAGAACACTGAAGCTTTCTTT,CASSEWRKNTEAFF
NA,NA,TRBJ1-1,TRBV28,TGTGCCAGCAGTGCAACAGCCAACCGTGAAGCTTTCTTT,CASSATANREAFF
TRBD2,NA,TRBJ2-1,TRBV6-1,TGTGCCAGCAGCTCCGGGACTAGCGGCTCTAATGAGCAGTTCTTC,CASSSGTSGSNEQFF
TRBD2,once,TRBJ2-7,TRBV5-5,TGTGCCAGCAACTTAGCGGGAGGGCAAATTTGGGACGAGCAGTACTTC,CASNLAGGQIWDEQYF
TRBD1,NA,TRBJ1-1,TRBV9,TGTGCCAGCAGCGTAGAGATAGGGGGCCTTAACACTGAAGCTTTCTTT,CASSVEIGGLNTEAFF
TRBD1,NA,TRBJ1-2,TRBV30,TGTGCCTGGAGTGTACTGGACAGGGGGGGCTATGGCTACACCTTC,CAWSVLDRGGYGYTF
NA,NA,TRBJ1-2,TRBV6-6,TGTGCCAGCAGTTACTCGAAGTTGGCCCACTATGGCTACACCTTC,CASSYSKLAHYGYTF
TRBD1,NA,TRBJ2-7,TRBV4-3,TGCGCCAGCAGCCAAGTAGGACAGGGAGAGCAGTACTTC,CASSQVGQGEQYF
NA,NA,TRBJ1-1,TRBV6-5,TGTGCCAGCAGTTACCGCGCAGGAAACACTGAAGCTTTCTTT,CASSYRAGNTEAFF
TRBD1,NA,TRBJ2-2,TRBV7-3,TGTGCCAGCAGCGTAAGGGACAGGGGTTTCCCCGGGGAGCTGTTTTTT,CASSVRDRGFPGELFF
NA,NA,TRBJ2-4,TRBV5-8,TGTGCCAGCAGAGGAGGGCCGATAGCCAAAAACATTCAGTACTTC,CASRGGPIAKNIQYF
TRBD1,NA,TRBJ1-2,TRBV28,TGTGCCAGCAGCAAACCACAGGGGCTGGTTAATGGCTACACCTTC,CASSKPQGLVNGYTF
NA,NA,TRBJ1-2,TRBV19,TGTGCCACTAAAAGGGGGACGGTTTATGGCTACACCTTC,CATKRGTVYGYTF
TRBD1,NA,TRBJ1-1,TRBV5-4,TGTGCCAGCAGTCGGACAGGGCGAACTGAAGCTTTCTTT,CASSRTGRTEAFF
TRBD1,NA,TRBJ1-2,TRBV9,TGTGCCAGCAGCGTCCACAGGGGGACCCACTATGGCTACACCTTC,CASSVHRGTHYGYTF
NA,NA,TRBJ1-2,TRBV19,TGTGCCAGCCAGTGGCGGGGGACCCCTTCGGGCTACACCTTC,CASQWRGTPSGYTF
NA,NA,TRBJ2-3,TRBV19,TGTGCCAGTAGTCCAGATCTAGGGGCGGTAGGAACTAGCACGACAGATACGCAGTATTTT,CASSPDLGAVGTSTTDTQYF
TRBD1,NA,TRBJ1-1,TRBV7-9,TGTGCCAGCAGCCTACGGACAGGGTTAAGTACTGAAGCTTTCTTT,CASSLRTGLSTEAFF
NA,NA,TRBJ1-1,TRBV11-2,TGTGCCAGCAGCTTGGGCGGGAGAACAAGTGAAGCTTTCTTT,CASSLGGRTSEAFF
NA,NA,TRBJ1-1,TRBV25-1,TGTGCCAGCAGTGAATTCAAGAGGGCTGAAGCTTTCTTT,CASSEFKRAEAFF
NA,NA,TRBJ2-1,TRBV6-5,TGTGCCAGCAGCGCTGACAGGAGCTCCTACAATGAGCAGTTCTTC,CASSADRSSYNEQFF
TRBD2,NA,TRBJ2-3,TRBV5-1,TGCGCCAGCAGCACACGGACTAGCGGGGGGGATACGCAGTATTTT,CASSTRTSGGDTQYF
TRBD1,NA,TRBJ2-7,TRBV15,TGTGCCACCAGCGACGGACAGGGGAATGTGCACGAGCAGTACTTC,CATSDGQGNVHEQYF
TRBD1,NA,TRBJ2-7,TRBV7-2,TGTGCCAGCAGCTTCTTCGGGGGACAGGGGGCGGTTGCCTACGAGCAGTACTTC,CASSFFGGQGAVAYEQYF
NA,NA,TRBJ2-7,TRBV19,TGTGCCAGTAGAACCTCGGGACTTATCTCCTACGAGCAGTACTTC,CASRTSGLISYEQYF
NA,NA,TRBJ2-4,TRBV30,TGTGCCTGGAACGGGATGGGAAACGCCAAAAACATTCAGTACTTC,CAWNGMGNAKNIQYF
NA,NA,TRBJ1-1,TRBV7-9,TGTGCCGGGTACGACAGGAACACTGAAGCTTTCTTT,CAGYDRNTEAFF
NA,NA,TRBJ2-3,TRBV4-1,TGCGCCAGCAGCCAGGACACCGAGAGAATGCAGTATTTT,CASSQDTERMQYF
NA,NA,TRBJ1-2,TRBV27,TGTGCCAGCAGGAGGGGGTTCTATGGCTACACCTTC,CASRRGFYGYTF
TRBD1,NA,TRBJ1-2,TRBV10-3,TGTGCCATCAGCCTCAAGACAGGGGATCGGGGCTACACCTTC,CAISLKTGDRGYTF
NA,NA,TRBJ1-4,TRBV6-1,TGTGCCAGCAGTGGGAGTTTTAATGAAAAACTGTTTTTT,CASSGSFNEKLFF
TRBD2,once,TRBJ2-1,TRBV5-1,TGCGCCAGCAGCTTTGGCGGCCTAGCGGGATCCAATGAGCAGTTCTTC,CASSFGGLAGSNEQFF
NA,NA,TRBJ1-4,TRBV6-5,TGTGCCAGCAGTTACGGGGGAGTGCGGGGGCGCGGAAAACTGTTTTTT,CASSYGGVRGRGKLFF
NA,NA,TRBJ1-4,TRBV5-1,TGCGCCAGCAGCCCGGGACACTCCTCAAGGGAGAATGAAAAACTGTTTTTT,CASSPGHSSRENEKLFF
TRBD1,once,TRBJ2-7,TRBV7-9,TGTGCCAGCAGCTTTCCGGGACAGAGCTACGAGCAGTACTTC,CASSFPGQSYEQYF
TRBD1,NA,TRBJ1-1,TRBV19,TGTGCCAGTAGTCCCCTCACAGGGGCTAACACTGAAGCTTTCTTT,CASSPLTGANTEAFF